This entry lists 14 T cell receptor beta chains sequenced from one sample in a study of T cells after yellow fever vaccination. TCRdb recomputed calls from the 5' RACE reads with MiXCR, one row per CDR3 protein. The sample consists of fewer than 650,000 distinct CDR3 sequences, 21% of them appearing once. The sequenced sample was PBMCs, obtained approximately 22 days after the first yellow fever vaccination. All receptors derive from a man between 18 and 29 years old who received the YFV17D yellow fever vaccine.

The rearrangement uses TRBV6-2 or TRBV6-3 and TRBJ1-5; D remains unclear. Germline lookup yields CDR1 MNHEY and CDR2 SVGEGT. The CDR3 sequence is 14 residues long. The V gene lost 2 bases and the J gene lost 3 bases, with 8 bases spanning the gap. CDR3 sequence reads: CASSYRNTNQPQHF. Here the CDR3 DNA reads TGTGCCAGCAGTTACCGAAATACCAATCAGCCCCAGCATTTT.

This clonotype was seen a few times. The CDR3 nucleotides read TGCAGTGCTAGAGGGTGGGAGAACACTGAAGCTTTCTTT. Its translation is CSARGWENTEAFF. This sequence joins TRBV20-1 and TRBJ1-1; no clear D. CDR1 is DFQATT and CDR2 is SNEGSKA in the germline V gene (reference sequence). Trimming shortened V by 1 base and J by 1 base, and 7 bases separated the two germline ends. CDR3 length: 13 amino acids.

The chain is built from TRBV7-6 and TRBJ2-1; 8 bases line up with TRBD2. The J segment lost 7 bases and the V segment lost 2 bases, leaving 13 bases of the junction unmatched. The germline V gene encodes CDR1 SGHVS and CDR2 FNYEAQ. CDR3 length equals 17 residues. DNA of the CDR3: TGTGCCAGCAGCTTAACACCGGGGGGGGCCTTCAGTAATGAGCAGTTCTTC. Amino acids: CASSLTPGGAFSNEQFF.

A remark on this clonotype: The conserved phenylalanine or tryptophan normally closing the CDR3 is absent here, so this likely arose from a read error. The genes are TRBV18 and TRBJ2-5; D is perhaps TRBD2 (5 bases). Germline V CDR1 and CDR2: KGHSH, LQKENI. V was pared by 6 bases and J by 4 bases, with 12 bases between. This CDR3 has 13 residues. The CDR3 DNA reads TGTGCCAGCTCTGACACCGCGGGAGAGACCCAGTACCTC. Translating it yields CASSDTAGETQYL.

The rearrangement joins TRBV20-1 to TRBJ1-2, with 7 bases that match TRBD1. Germline V lookup: CDR1 DFQATT, CDR2 SNEGSKA (reference sequence). V dropped 5 bases and J dropped 7; count of bases not matched to a gene: 16. CDR3 size: 15 residues. The CDR3 is CSAGEGQVAWGGYTF. The CDR3 coding sequence is TGCAGTGCTGGGGAAGGACAGGTTGCTTGGGGTGGCTACACCTTC.

This clonotype turned up a few times. This chain links TRBV5-1 with TRBJ2-3; 13 nucleotides match TRBD2. The germline V gene has CDR1 SGHRS and CDR2 YFSETQ. V gave up 3 bases and J gave up 0 bases; unmatched junction bases: 4. CDR3 size: 17 residues. The CDR3 DNA is TGCGCCAGCAGCTCCGGGACTAGCGGGAAGAGCACAGATACGCAGTATTTT. Encoded protein: CASSSGTSGKSTDTQYF. The full variable domain, with the rest looked up from reference TRBV5-1 and TRBJ2-3, is KAGVTQTPRYLIKTRGQQVTLSCSPISGHRSVSWYQQTPGQGLQFLFEYFSETQRNKGNFPGRFSGRQFSNSRSEMNVSTLELGDSALYLCASSSGTSGKSTDTQYFGPGTRLTVL.

The chain recombines TRBV9 with TRBJ2-3, with TRBD2 matching 10 bases. Germline trimming cut 2 bases from V and 1 base from J; bases unmatched to any gene: 4. Per the germline V gene, CDR1 is SGDLS and CDR2 is YYNGEE. This CDR3 region has 16 residues. CDR3 coding DNA: TGTGCCAGCAGCGTGTCGGGGACTAGCGGCACAGATACGCAGTATTTT. Translating it yields CASSVSGTSGTDTQYF.

The chain recombines TRBV18 with TRBJ2-7, with 8 bases fitting TRBD1. There are 15 residues in the CDR3. The J segment lost 3 bases and the V segment lost 4 bases, leaving 8 bases of the junction unmatched. Germline V lookup: CDR1 KGHSH, CDR2 LQKENI. CDR3 nucleotides: TGTGCCAGCTCACTGGGCAGGGGGCGCGTCTACGAGCAGTACTTC. This gives the protein CASSLGRGRVYEQYF.

The rearrangement joins TRBV11-1 to TRBJ2-6; TRBD1 matches 11 bases. The germline gives CDR1 SGHAT, CDR2 FQDESV (reference sequence). After removal of 5 bases from V and 2 bases from J, the junction contained 8 bases not matched to a gene. This CDR3 comprises 18 residues. The CDR3 DNA sequence: TGTGCCAGCAGCCCAAGGGACAGGGGGACCCCTGGGGCCAACGTCCTGACTTTC. Residues: CASSPRDRGTPGANVLTF.

This clonotype was counted only a few times. The genes are TRBV6-1 and TRBJ1-5, with TRBD1 as a possible D gene (5 bases). This CDR3 comprises 13 residues. The V end lost 2 bases, the J end lost 10 bases, and 12 bases lay between the germline ends. Germline V lookup: CDR1 MNHNS, CDR2 SASEGT. The CDR3 protein is CASSETSDRPQHF. CDR3 DNA sequence: TGTGCCAGCAGTGAAACCTCCGACAGACCCCAGCATTTT.

The chain links TRBV7-2 to TRBJ1-1; D possibly corresponds to TRBD1 (6 bases). Germline V lookup: CDR1 SGHTA, CDR2 FQGNSA. The CDR3 totals 16 residues. Trimming took 5 bases from V and 0 from J, leaving 16 bases between them. CDR3 sequence (DNA): TGTGCCAGCAGCCCAAGGGGGGGACAACTGAACACTGAAGCTTTCTTT. Residues: CASSPRGGQLNTEAFF.

This rearrangement joins TRBV4-2 to TRBJ2-1, with no clear D. V lost 1 base and J lost 9, with 22 bases in between. The CDR3 runs 17 residues. Germline assignment: CDR1 LGHNA and CDR2 YNFKEQ. The DNA for the CDR3 is TGTGCCAGCAGCCAAGTAGGGCCTAACACGCCTGGCGGTGAGCAGTTCTTC. It encodes CASSQVGPNTPGGEQFF.

The genes are TRBV4-3 and TRBJ1-2; D gene ambiguous. This CDR3 contains 15 residues. Trimming stripped 0 bases from V and 4 bases from J, with 12 bases between. CDR1 and CDR2 from the germline V gene are LGHNA and YSLEER. CDR3 protein: CASSQDERGSYGYTF. CDR3 coding DNA: TGCGCCAGCAGCCAAGATGAGCGGGGATCCTATGGCTACACCTTC.

The genes are TRBV9 and TRBJ1-3; D gene unclear. CDR1 and CDR2 (germline): SGDLS, YYNGEE. With 3 bases removed from V and 4 bases from J, the gap between germline ends came to 2 bases. CDR3 size: 11 residues. CDR3 nucleotide sequence: TGTGCCAGCAGCGAGGGAAACACCATATATTTT. This codes for CASSEGNTIYF.